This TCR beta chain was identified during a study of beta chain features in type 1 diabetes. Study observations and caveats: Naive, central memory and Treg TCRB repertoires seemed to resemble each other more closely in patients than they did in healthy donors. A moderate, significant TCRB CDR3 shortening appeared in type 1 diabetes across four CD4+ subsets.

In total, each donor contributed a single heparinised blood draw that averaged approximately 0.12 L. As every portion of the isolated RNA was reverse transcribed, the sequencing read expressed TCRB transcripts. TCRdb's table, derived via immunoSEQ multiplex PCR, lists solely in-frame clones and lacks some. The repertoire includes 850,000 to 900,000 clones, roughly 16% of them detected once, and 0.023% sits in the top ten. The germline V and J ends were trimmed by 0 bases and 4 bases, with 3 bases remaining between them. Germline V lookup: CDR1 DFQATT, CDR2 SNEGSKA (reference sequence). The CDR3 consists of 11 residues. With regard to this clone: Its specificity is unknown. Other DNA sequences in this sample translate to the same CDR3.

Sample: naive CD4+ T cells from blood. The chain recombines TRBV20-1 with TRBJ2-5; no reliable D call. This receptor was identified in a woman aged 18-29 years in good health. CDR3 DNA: TGCAGTGCTAGAGAGGGAGAGACCCAGTACTTC. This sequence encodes CSAREGETQYF.